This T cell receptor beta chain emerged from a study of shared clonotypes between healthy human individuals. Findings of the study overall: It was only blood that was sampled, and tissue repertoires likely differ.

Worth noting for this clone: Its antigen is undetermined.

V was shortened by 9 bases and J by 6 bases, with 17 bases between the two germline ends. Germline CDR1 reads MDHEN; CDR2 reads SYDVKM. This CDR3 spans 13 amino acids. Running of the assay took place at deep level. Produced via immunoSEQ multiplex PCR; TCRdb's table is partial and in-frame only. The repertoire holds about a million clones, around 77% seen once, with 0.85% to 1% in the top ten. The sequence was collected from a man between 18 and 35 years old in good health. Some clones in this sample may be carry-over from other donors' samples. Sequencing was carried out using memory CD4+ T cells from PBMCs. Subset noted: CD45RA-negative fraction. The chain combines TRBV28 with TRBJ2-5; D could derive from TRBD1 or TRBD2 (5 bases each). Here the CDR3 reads CASTGTPEKTQYF. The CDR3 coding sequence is TGTGCCAGTACCGGGACCCCCGAGAAGACCCAGTACTTC. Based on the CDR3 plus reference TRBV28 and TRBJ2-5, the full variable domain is DVKVTQSSRYLVKRTGEKVFLECVQDMDHENMFWYRQDPGLGLRLIYFSYDVKMKEKGDIPEGYSVSREKKERFSLILESASTNQTSMYLCASTGTPEKTQYFGPGTRLLVL.